This TCR beta chain was identified during a study of CD8+ T cells in alopecia areata (dated by TCRdb to the late 2010s). In the study overall: The treated patients, all with moderate-to-severe alopecia areata, were enrolled in an open-label pilot trial of oral tofacitinib given at 5 to 10 mg twice daily. Tofacitinib was given for 6 to 18 months, followed by 6 months of follow-up off drug to assess delayed response and recurrence. In both human patients and the C3H/HeJ mouse model, the study applied high-throughput TCRbeta sequencing to look at T cell clonal expansion in alopecia areata. On the human side, TCRbeta sequencing was run on scalp tissue and on sorted CD4+ and CD8+ peripheral blood T cells from healthy controls and from alopecia areata patients with either patchy or totalis/universalis disease. RNA was extracted with the PAXgene miRNA kit for fixed scalp, the miRNeasy kit for PBMCs, and the RNeasy kit for mouse skin. In treated patients, disease severity was measured using the SALT score, which gives the percentage of scalp surface area affected. TCRbeta CDR3 regions were amplified by immunoSEQ multiplex PCR using 35 Vbeta forward and 13 Jbeta reverse primers. Biopsies were taken from tofacitinib-treated patients at baseline and again at 4 and 24 weeks into treatment, and several of those patients also had a later scalp biopsy. Clonality in the scalp was compared among normal scalp (n=4), patchy alopecia areata scalp (n=8), and alopecia totalis/universalis scalp (n=8).

In light of the paper, this sample's time point label describes: four to five weeks on oral tofacitinib. The sample's treatment or condition, from its label and the paper: oral pan-JAK inhibitor, 5-10 mg twice daily. Lesional scalp punch biopsies and peripheral blood were collected from alopecia areata patients. After PBMCs were isolated by density centrifugation and stained for CD3, CD4 and CD8, a FACSAria was used to sort CD4+ and CD8+ T cells. General study outcomes and caveats: Many expanded lesional clones persisted in scalp and blood during tofacitinib treatment, which may partly explain relapse after stopping treatment. Higher clonality and more expanded CD8+ clones were observed in lesional scalp than in normal scalp, particularly in alopecia totalis/universalis, a finding suggestive of antigenic drive. Because the treated cohort was small and included a single nonresponder, larger studies are needed to assess links between baseline CD8+ expansion and response. Unlike mouse skin, which is dominated by gammadelta T cells, normal human skin has resident alphabeta T cells that are also sequenced, and this complicates analysis of the scalp TCR repertoire. Tofacitinib significantly lowered scalp clonality and the number of expanded CD8+ clones among the top 100 scalp clones. Compared with mice, TCR sequences shared between patients were less clear, possibly partly because of HLA diversity across the patient population.

Counted from cysteine to phenylalanine, this CDR3 has 10 amino acids. The only DNA kept is the CDR3, 30 bases in frame from the first base. Reading the germline V gene gives CDR1 MNHEY and CDR2 SVGAGI. Remarks on this clone: Its specific antigen is unknown. Qualities for individual bases were not recorded, and no much larger clone is one base off.

The protocol used for the library was the immunoSEQ multiplex PCR assay. For TCR sequencing, RNA was extracted from every sample and reverse transcribed into cDNA to serve as template. First-strand cDNA was synthesized using SuperScript III with a 2:1 mix of oligo-dT and random hexamers. A synthetic immune receptor repertoire was used to assess amplification bias, and residual bias was removed computationally. The source study handled its data this way. Raw reads were preprocessed to remove errors, and CDR3 was defined according to IMGT conventions as the region from the conserved cysteine to phenylalanine. To get clonality, Shannon entropy was normalized by log2 of the number of productive unique TCRs and the result was subtracted from 1. Whether scalp clones were CD4 or CD8 was inferred by matching scalp TCRbeta sequences against CD4 and CD8 repertoires sorted from blood. TCRdb stores this immuneACCESS table with in-frame sequences only. Part of the clones is absent; in the studies checked, under half of the shortfall reflects unresolved V genes, and no reason is known for the rest. The V and J calls and clone size are taken from that table; D and trimming were inferred from the DNA. In all, the sample holds 140,000 to 150,000 clones, and roughly 54% of those were seen once. Together, the top ten hold approximately 16% of the sample.

The sample was CD8+ T cells sorted from blood, taken at week 4, from a patient treated with tofacitinib. The sequence links TRBV6-5 to TRBJ2-7; the D gene is not confidently resolved. The receptor was derived from a human donor with alopecia areata. The DNA reads TGTGCAGTGGGGTCCTACGAGCAGTACTTC. It specifies CAVGSYEQYF.